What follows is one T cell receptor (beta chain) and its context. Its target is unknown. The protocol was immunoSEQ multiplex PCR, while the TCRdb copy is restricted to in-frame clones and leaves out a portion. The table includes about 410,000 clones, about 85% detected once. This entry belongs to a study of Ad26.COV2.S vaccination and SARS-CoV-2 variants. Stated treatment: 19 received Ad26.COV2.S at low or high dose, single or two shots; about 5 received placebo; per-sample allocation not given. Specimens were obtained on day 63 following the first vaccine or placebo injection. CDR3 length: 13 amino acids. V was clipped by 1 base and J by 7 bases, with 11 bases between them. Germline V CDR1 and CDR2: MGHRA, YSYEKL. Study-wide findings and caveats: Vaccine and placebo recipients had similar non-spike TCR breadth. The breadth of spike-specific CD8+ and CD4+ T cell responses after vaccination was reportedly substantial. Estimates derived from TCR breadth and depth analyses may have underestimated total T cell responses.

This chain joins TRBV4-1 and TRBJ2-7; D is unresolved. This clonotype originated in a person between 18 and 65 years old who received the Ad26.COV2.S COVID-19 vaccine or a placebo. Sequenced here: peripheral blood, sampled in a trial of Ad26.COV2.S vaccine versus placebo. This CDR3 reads CASSQVGPGEQYF. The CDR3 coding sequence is TGCGCCAGCAGCCAAGTGGGTCCTGGAGAGCAGTACTTC.